The 28 T cell receptor beta chains in this list originate from one sample, sequenced in a study of T-cell memory formation after mild COVID-19 (TCRdb year 2021). The library was obtained by 5' RACE. The listed sequencing device is Illumina NovaSeq 6000. TCRdb trimmed public reads at Q25 via fastp, called clones via MiXCR and kept in-frame beta chains. Rows are combined by CDR3 protein, so each entry shows the most common genes and DNA. A total of about 320,000 distinct CDR3 sequences appear in this sample, around an eighth of them only once. The ten biggest clones cover roughly a fifth of the sample. Sequenced: PBMCs or a T cell subset sorted from them (not recorded which). The origin of the receptors is a young man who had mild COVID-19 (a few samples of this study predate the infection). The sample titles of this study are shuffled in the database, so cell type and time point are left out; the donor was told from shared clones.

V gene TRBV7-9 combines with J gene TRBJ2-3; TRBD1 might be the D (5 bases). Germline V gene sequence: CDR1 SEHNR, CDR2 FQNEAQ (reference sequence). V lost 5 bases, J lost 8 bases, and 29 bases lay in between. The CDR3 has 18 residues. The CDR3 DNA is TGTGCCAGCAGCCAACACGTCCTCCCCGTTGCTTCAAGGGGTACGCAGTATTTT. The encoded protein is CASSQHVLPVASRGTQYF.

The chain recombines TRBV7-2 with TRBJ2-1; TRBD1 agrees at 7 bases. The germline gives CDR1 SGHTA, CDR2 FQGNSA. Losses at the gene ends were 1 base for V and 4 bases for J; bases not matched to a gene: 4. The CDR3 has 15 residues. CDR3 DNA: TGTGCCAGCAGCTTAGGGGAGACAGGGTACAATGAGCAGTTCTTC. Its protein product is CASSLGETGYNEQFF.

This clonotype was observed many times. The genes are TRBV7-3 and TRBJ2-2, with a weak D call TRBD2 (5 bases). Germline loops: CDR1 SGHTA, CDR2 FQGTGA. CDR3 length: 16 amino acids. Between the trimmed V and J ends, which lost 5 bases and 1 base, there was a span of 14 bases. The CDR3 coding sequence is TGTGCCAGCAGCCCCTTCGGGGAGCTGAACACCGGGGAGCTGTTTTTT. Translated: CASSPFGELNTGELFF.

This clonotype was counted a few times. The chain has TRBV7-2 and TRBJ1-4; D gene ambiguous. Germline-derived CDR1 and CDR2 are SGHTA and FQGNSA. Trimming removed 1 base from V and 8 bases from J, with 14 bases in between. The length of the CDR3 is 15 residues. CDR3 amino acids: CASSLGSGNGEKLFF. The CDR3 bases are TGTGCCAGCAGCTTAGGTTCCGGGAACGGAGAAAAACTGTTTTTT.

This clonotype was detected ten times or more. The CDR3 protein is CASSYRSNTEAFF. CDR3 coding DNA: TGTGCCAGCAGTTACCGATCGAACACTGAAGCTTTCTTT. The chain has TRBV6-2 or TRBV6-3 and TRBJ1-1; D is ambiguous. Germline-derived CDR1 and CDR2 are MNHEY and SVGEGT. V shed 2 bases and J shed 1 base, with 5 bases lying between them. The CDR3 totals 13 residues.

This clonotype has more than one count but fewer than ten. The CDR3 region is CASSRTGAYEQYF. CDR3 in DNA: TGTGCCAGCAGCCGGACAGGAGCCTACGAGCAGTACTTC. V gene TRBV7-2 combines with J gene TRBJ2-7, with 7 bases lining up with TRBD1. CDR1 is SGHTA, CDR2 FQGNSA, per germline. CDR3 size: 13 residues. Trimming removed 5 bases from V and 2 bases from J; junction bases left unmatched: 3.

This clonotype is a singleton in its sample. V is TRBV15 and J is TRBJ1-1, with no clear D. The CDR3 runs 16 residues. CDR1 and CDR2 (germline): LNHNV, YYDKDF (reference sequence). Deletions cut 4 bases from V and 0 bases from J, with 15 bases between. CDR3 nucleotide sequence: TGTGCCACCAGCACCTTGGCCCCCGGACTGAACACTGAAGCTTTCTTT. It is translated as CATSTLAPGLNTEAFF.

As concerns this clonotype: This sequence may be a read error, since a much larger clone differs from it by one base. The V call is TRBV5-1, the J call TRBJ2-7; no clear D gene. Germline V gene data show CDR1 as SGHRS and CDR2 as YFSETQ. V shed 5 bases and J shed 2 bases, with 11 bases lying between them. The CDR3 contains 13 residues. DNA of the CDR3: TGCGCCAGCAGATTGCGTCCCCCCTACGAGCAGTACTTC. Protein: CASRLRPPYEQYF.

The chain carries TRBV7-9 and TRBJ2-1, with no clear D. Germline V lookup: CDR1 SEHNR, CDR2 FQNEAQ (reference sequence). The CDR3 has 14 residues. Trimming removed 5 bases from V and 8 bases from J, with 16 bases in between. Here the CDR3 DNA reads TGTGCCAGCAGCCCCCCTTTGGGAATCGATGAGCAGTTCTTC. This codes for CASSPPLGIDEQFF.

This clonotype has just a few counts. The CDR3 reads CSVRRGDTEAFF. The CDR3 bases are TGCAGCGTCCGGCGGGGGGACACTGAAGCTTTCTTT. The chain uses TRBV29-1 and TRBJ1-1; TRBD1 is a possible D gene (5 bases). CDR1 and CDR2 from the germline V gene are SQVTM and ANQGSEA. V was trimmed by 6 bases and J by 3 bases, leaving 11 bases between them. The CDR3 totals 12 residues. Supplemented by reference TRBV29-1 and TRBJ1-1, the full variable domain reads SAVISQKPSRDICQRGTSLTIQCQVDSQVTMMFWYRQQPGQSLTLIATANQGSEATYESGFVIDKFPISRPNLTFSTLTVSNMSPEDSSIYLCSVRRGDTEAFFGQGTRLTVV.

This clonotype has just a few counts. This chain joins TRBV5-6 and TRBJ2-7; 7 bases fit TRBD1. After removal of 3 bases from V and 1 base from J, the junction contained 1 base not matched to a gene. Germline V lookup: CDR1 SGHDT, CDR2 YYEEEE. There are 13 residues in the CDR3. The chain's CDR3 is CASSWTGSYEQYV. Written as DNA, the CDR3 is TGTGCCAGCAGCTGGACAGGATCCTACGAGCAGTACGTC.

Here the CDR3 DNA reads TGTGCCAGCAGAACCGGGACTGAGTCCTACGAGCAGTACGTC. This sequence encodes CASRTGTESYEQYV. The chain links TRBV21-1 to TRBJ2-7; TRBD2 was called by the table and not checked on the DNA. TRBV21-1 is a pseudogene. The CDR3 is 14 residues long.

The CDR3 DNA follows: TGTGCCAGTGCCCCAGGGACATACTACAATGAGCAGTTCTTC. It codes for CASAPGTYYNEQFF. The chain uses TRBV11-2 and TRBJ2-1; D possibly corresponds to TRBD1 (6 bases). This CDR3 region has 14 residues. Trimming cost V 9 bases and J 3 bases, with 15 bases left between them. Per germline, CDR1 SGHAT and CDR2 FQNNGV.

This clonotype turned up a few times. The chain employs TRBV29-1 and TRBJ2-3, with D tentatively TRBD1 (6 bases). Germline-derived CDR1 and CDR2 are SQVTM and ANQGSEA. V was trimmed by 4 bases and J by 2 bases, leaving 13 bases between them. This CDR3 contains 14 residues. The CDR3: CSVVRDTATDTQYF. The CDR3 DNA follows: TGCAGCGTTGTTCGGGACACGGCCACAGATACGCAGTATTTT.

The chain couples TRBV7-9 to TRBJ1-3; no clear D. In germline, CDR1 is SEHNR, CDR2 FQNEAQ (reference sequence). With 3 bases removed from V and 0 bases from J, the gap between germline ends came to 6 bases. This CDR3 is 14 amino acids long. CDR3 nucleotide sequence: TGTGCCAGCAGCTTCGGGGTCTCTGGAAACACCATATATTTT. Translating gives CASSFGVSGNTIYF. Drawing the rest from reference TRBV7-9 and TRBJ1-3, the complete variable domain is DTGVSQNPRHKITKRGQNVTFRCDPISEHNRLYWYRQTLGQGPEFLTYFQNEAQLEKSRLLSDRFSAERPKGSFSTLEIQRTEQGDSAMYLCASSFGVSGNTIYFGEGSWLTVV.

The J gene is TRBJ2-1, the V gene TRBV12-3 or TRBV12-4; D is unclear. Trimming stripped 4 bases from V and 2 bases from J, with 3 bases between. The CDR3 is 12 amino acids. CDR3 loop: CASSSAYNEQFF. CDR3 sequence (DNA): TGTGCCAGCAGTTCAGCCTACAATGAGCAGTTCTTC.

CDR3 bases: TGTGCCAGCAGCCTCTCAGGGCTTGGAGAGACCCAGTACTTC. This translates into CASSLSGLGETQYF. V is TRBV7-9 and J is TRBJ2-5; possible D gene TRBD1, 5 bases. Germline CDR1 reads SEHNR; CDR2 reads FQNEAQ (reference sequence). CDR3 length: 14 residues. V was clipped by 5 bases and J by 4 bases, with 14 bases between them.

At least ten counts were recorded for this clonotype. This chain links TRBV29-1 with TRBJ1-5; unclear D gene. The CDR3 totals 14 residues. Germline V lookup: CDR1 SQVTM, CDR2 ANQGSEA. Trimming pared 0 bases from V and 2 bases from J, leaving 8 bases between. CDR3 loop: CSVEESGGNQPQHF. In DNA, the CDR3 is TGCAGCGTTGAAGAAAGCGGGGGCAATCAGCCCCAGCATTTT.

The gene calls are TRBV7-9 and TRBJ1-4; unclear D gene. Germline CDR1 SEHNR, CDR2 FQNEAQ (reference sequence). Trimming pared 0 bases from V and 7 bases from J, leaving 9 bases between. The length of the CDR3 is 14 residues. The CDR3 reads CASSLAAAGEKLFF. Written as DNA, the CDR3 is TGTGCCAGCAGCTTAGCCGCAGCGGGTGAAAAACTGTTTTTT.

V usage is TRBV18 and J usage is TRBJ2-4, with D unclear. The ends were cut back, 0 bases at V and 3 bases at J, with 6 bases in the middle. This CDR3 comprises 14 residues. Per germline, CDR1 KGHSH and CDR2 LQKENI. The CDR3 DNA reads as TGTGCCAGCTCACCACCGCCAGACAAAAACATTCAGTACTTC. It encodes CASSPPPDKNIQYF.

This clonotype has a handful of counts. The J gene is TRBJ1-1, the V gene TRBV20-1; 7 bases align to TRBD1. V was clipped by 3 bases and J by 2 bases; unmatched bases: 6. CDR3 length: 14 amino acids. CDR1 is DFQATT, CDR2 SNEGSKA, per germline (reference sequence). CDR3 in DNA: TGCAGTGCTAGGCAGGGGGGGGTAAACACTGAAGCTTTCTTT. Translation gives CSARQGGVNTEAFF.

There are a few counts of this clonotype. J is TRBJ2-3 and V is TRBV29-1; TRBD1 matches 7 bases. This CDR3 is 13 amino acids long. V trimming: 6 bases; J trimming: 5 bases; junction bases outside the gene matches: 8. Germline V gene lookup returns CDR1 SQVTM and CDR2 ANQGSEA. The CDR3 here is CSVQGVSGDTQYF. The CDR3 DNA reads TGCAGCGTCCAGGGGGTTAGTGGAGATACGCAGTATTTT.

This clonotype was seen a handful of times. This chain links TRBV15 with TRBJ2-7; TRBD2 agrees at 8 bases. V gave up 5 bases and J gave up 3 bases; unmatched junction bases: 6. This CDR3 region has 14 residues. Germline V gene sequence: CDR1 LNHNV, CDR2 YYDKDF (reference sequence). CDR3 coding DNA: TGTGCCACCAGCGCAGCGGGGGATGGCTACGAGCAGTACTTC. Translated: CATSAAGDGYEQYF. The variable domain in full, completed from reference TRBV15 and TRBJ2-7, reads DAMVIQNPRYQVTQFGKPVTLSCSQTLNHNVMYWYQQKSSQAPKLLFHYYDKDFNNEADTPDNFQSRRPNTSFCFLDIRSPGLGDTAMYLCATSAAGDGYEQYFGPGTRLTVT.

This clonotype was found a few times. The J gene is TRBJ1-5, the V gene TRBV12-3 or TRBV12-4; perhaps TRBD1 as D (5 bases). The CDR3 has 15 residues. The V end was cut by 5 bases, the J end by 3 bases, with 14 bases between. The CDR3 DNA sequence: TGTGCCAGCAGTCCATCCGGGGGACCCAATCAGCCCCAGCATTTT. Protein: CASSPSGGPNQPQHF.

The chain combines TRBV12-3 or TRBV12-4 with TRBJ1-3, with a possible D match to TRBD1 (5 bases). Trimming removed 6 bases from V and 0 bases from J, with 15 bases in between. The CDR3 spans 16 residues. The DNA for the CDR3 is TGTGCCAGCAGCCTGGGGGAGGGAGGCTCTGGAAACACCATATATTTT. Amino acids: CASSLGEGGSGNTIYF.

The chain is built from TRBV21-1 and TRBJ2-2; the table's D call TRBD1 went unverified against the DNA. TRBV21-1 is marked as a pseudogene. The CDR3 extends over 16 amino acids. The CDR3 spells CASSKLSQGNTGELFF. CDR3 sequence (DNA): TGTGCCAGCAGCAAATTGAGTCAGGGAAACACCGGGGAGCTGTTTTTT.

This clonotype was found many times. This chain joins TRBV11-2 and TRBJ2-6; D is perhaps TRBD1 or TRBD2 (5 bases each). The germline V gene has CDR1 SGHAT and CDR2 FQNNGV. Trimming cost V 5 bases and J 7 bases, with 15 bases left between them. This CDR3 has 15 amino acids. CDR3: CASSPGTLVANVLTF. For the CDR3, the DNA is TGTGCCAGCAGCCCGGGGACCCTGGTCGCCAACGTCCTGACTTTC.

The CDR3 region has the DNA TGTGCCAGCAGCCGGGGGATGGGACAAGAGACCCAGTACTTC. Amino acids: CASSRGMGQETQYF. The J gene is TRBJ2-5, the V gene TRBV27; tentative D call: TRBD2 (6 bases). The V gene lost 6 bases and the J gene lost 2 bases, with 13 bases spanning the gap. Germline V CDR1 and CDR2: MNHEY, SMNVEV (reference sequence). This CDR3 contains 14 residues.